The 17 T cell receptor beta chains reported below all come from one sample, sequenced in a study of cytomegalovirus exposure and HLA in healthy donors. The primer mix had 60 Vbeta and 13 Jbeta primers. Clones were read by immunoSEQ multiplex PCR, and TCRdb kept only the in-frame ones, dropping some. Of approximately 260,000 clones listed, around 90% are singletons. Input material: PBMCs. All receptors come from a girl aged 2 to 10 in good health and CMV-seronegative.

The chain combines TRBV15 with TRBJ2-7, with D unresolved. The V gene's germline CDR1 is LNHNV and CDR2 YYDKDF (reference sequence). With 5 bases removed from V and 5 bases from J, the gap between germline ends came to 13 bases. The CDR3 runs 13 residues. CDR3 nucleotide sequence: TGTGCCACCAGCTTTACCTATACGAACGAGCAGTACTTC. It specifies CATSFTYTNEQYF.

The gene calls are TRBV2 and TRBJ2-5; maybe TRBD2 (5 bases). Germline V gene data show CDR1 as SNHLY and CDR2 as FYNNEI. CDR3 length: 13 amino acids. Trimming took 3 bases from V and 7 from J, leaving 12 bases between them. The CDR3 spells CASSDLAGGTQYF. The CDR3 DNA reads TGTGCCAGCAGTGATTTGGCAGGAGGGACCCAGTACTTC.

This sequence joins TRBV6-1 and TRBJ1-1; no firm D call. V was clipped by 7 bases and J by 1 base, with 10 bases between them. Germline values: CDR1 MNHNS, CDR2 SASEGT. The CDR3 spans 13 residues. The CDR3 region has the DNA TGTGCCAGCACTGGCGGGCCGAACACTGAAGCTTTCTTT. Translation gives CASTGGPNTEAFF.

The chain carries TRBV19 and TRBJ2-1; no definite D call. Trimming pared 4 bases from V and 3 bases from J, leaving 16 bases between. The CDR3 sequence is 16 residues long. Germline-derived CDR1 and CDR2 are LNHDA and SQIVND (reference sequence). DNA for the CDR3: TGTGCCAGTAGTAGAGTGCCGTCCCGCCTCTACAATGAGCAGTTCTTC. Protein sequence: CASSRVPSRLYNEQFF.

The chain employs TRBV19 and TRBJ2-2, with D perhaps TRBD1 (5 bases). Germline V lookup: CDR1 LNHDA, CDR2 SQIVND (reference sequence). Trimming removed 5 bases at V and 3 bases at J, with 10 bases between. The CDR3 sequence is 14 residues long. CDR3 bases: TGTGCCAGTAGTGCACAGGCAGACACCGGGGAGCTGTTTTTT. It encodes CASSAQADTGELFF.

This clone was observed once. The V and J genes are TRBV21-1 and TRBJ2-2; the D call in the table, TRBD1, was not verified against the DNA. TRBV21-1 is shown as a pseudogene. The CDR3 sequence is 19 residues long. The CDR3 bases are TGTGCCAGCAGCAAAGTTTTCCCAGGTTCGTTGTGTGACGCCGGGGAGCTGTTTTTT. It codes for CASSKVFPGSLCDAGELFF.

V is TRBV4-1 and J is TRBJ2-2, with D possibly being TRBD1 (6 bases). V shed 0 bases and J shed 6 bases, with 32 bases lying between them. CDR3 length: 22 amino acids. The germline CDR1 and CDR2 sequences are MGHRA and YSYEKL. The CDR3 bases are TGCGCCAGCAGCCAAGAAGGACCTTCCTTCCGGGACATAAATATTCCCGCCGGGGAGCTGTTTTTT. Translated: CASSQEGPSFRDINIPAGELFF.

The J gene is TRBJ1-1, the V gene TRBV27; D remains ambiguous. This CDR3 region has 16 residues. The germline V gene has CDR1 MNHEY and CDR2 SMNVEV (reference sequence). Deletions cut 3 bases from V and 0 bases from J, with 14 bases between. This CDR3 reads CASSFWSTGVNTEAFF. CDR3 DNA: TGTGCCAGCAGTTTCTGGTCCACCGGGGTGAACACTGAAGCTTTCTTT.

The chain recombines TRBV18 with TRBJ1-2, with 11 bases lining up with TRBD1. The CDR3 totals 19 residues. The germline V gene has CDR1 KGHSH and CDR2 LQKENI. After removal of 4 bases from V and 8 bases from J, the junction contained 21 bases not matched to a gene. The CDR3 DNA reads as TGTGCCAGCTCACTGACCGGACAGGGGGCGCGAGGTGGGTCTATGGGCTACACCTTC. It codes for CASSLTGQGARGGSMGYTF.

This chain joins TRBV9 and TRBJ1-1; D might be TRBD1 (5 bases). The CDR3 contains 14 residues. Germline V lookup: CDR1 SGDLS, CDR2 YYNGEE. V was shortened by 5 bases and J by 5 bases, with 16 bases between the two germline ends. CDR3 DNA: TGTGCCAGCAGTCCTACACTGGAGGGGACTGAAGCTTTCTTT. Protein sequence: CASSPTLEGTEAFF.

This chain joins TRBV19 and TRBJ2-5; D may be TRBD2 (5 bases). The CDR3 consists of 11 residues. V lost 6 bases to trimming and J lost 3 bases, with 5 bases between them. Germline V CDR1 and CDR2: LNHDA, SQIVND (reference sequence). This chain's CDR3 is CASRREETQYF. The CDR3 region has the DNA TGTGCCAGTAGGAGGGAAGAGACCCAGTACTTC. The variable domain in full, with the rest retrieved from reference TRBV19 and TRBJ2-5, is DGGITQSPKYLFRKEGQNVTLSCEQNLNHDAMYWYRQDPGQGLRLIYYSQIVNDFQKGDIAEGYSVSREKKESFPLTVTSAQKNPTAFYLCASRREETQYFGPGTRLLVL.

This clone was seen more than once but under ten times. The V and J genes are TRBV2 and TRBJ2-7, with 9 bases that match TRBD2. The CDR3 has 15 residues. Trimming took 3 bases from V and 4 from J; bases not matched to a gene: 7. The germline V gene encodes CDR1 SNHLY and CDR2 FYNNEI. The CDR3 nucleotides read TGTGCCAGCAGTGAGGCGGGAGGGCCCCTATACGAGCAGTACTTC. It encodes CASSEAGGPLYEQYF.

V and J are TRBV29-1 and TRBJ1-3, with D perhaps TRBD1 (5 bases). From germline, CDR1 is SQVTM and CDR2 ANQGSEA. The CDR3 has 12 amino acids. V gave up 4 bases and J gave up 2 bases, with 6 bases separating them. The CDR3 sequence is CSVVGAGNTIYF. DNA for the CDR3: TGCAGCGTTGTAGGGGCTGGAAACACCATATATTTT.

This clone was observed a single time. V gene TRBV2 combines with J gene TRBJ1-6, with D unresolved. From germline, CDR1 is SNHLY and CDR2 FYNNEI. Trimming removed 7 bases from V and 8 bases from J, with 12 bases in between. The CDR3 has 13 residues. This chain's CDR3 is CASIKEADSPLHF. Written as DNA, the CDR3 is TGTGCCAGCATAAAAGAGGCTGATTCACCCCTCCACTTT.

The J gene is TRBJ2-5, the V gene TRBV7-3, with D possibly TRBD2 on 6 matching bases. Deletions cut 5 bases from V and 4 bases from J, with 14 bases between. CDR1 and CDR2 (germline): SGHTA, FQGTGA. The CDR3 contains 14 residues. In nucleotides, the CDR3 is TGTGCCAGCAGCCCGGCGGGCGGGGTAGAGACCCAGTACTTC. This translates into CASSPAGGVETQYF.

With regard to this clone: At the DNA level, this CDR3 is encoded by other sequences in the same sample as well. This chain's CDR3 is CASSEQGYGYTF. The DNA for the CDR3 is TGTGCCAGCAGTGAACAGGGCTATGGCTACACCTTC. The chain couples TRBV2 to TRBJ1-2; D might be TRBD1 (5 bases). The V and J ends lost 2 bases and 4 bases respectively, with 5 bases between them. Germline values: CDR1 SNHLY, CDR2 FYNNEI. The CDR3 runs 12 residues.

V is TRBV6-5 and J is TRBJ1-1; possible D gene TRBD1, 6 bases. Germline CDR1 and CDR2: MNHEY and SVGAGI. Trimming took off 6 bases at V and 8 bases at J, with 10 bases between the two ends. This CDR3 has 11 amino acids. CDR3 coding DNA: TGTGCCAGCAGCCTGAGGGGGGAAGCTTTCTTT. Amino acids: CASSLRGEAFF.